The rows below give T cell receptor beta chains drawn from one sample of a study of OX40 agonist ivuxolimab in advanced cancers. This table comes from immunoSEQ multiplex PCR, and its TCRdb copy is limited to in-frame clones, with some not included. The sample has approximately 70,000 clones; roughly 80% are singletons. Sequences were derived from CD4+ or CD8+ T cells sorted from blood, sampled in a trial of the OX40 agonist ivuxolimab. These receptors came from an adult with an advanced solid tumor such as melanoma, head and neck, liver or kidney cancer. Each CDR3 is given with its conserved first and last residue. The D gene is left open where the match is weak.

cdr3_aa | d_call | j_call | v_call
CASSLADRGGGYTF | TRBD1 | TRBJ1-2 | TRBV7-9
CASTSVPGEEAQYF | . | TRBJ2-5 | TRBV6-6
CAISETGAPLYNEQFF | TRBD1 | TRBJ2-1 | TRBV10-3
CASSLSRGPWGTEAFF | . | TRBJ1-1 | TRBV5-4
CASSSGVEPQHF | . | TRBJ1-5 | TRBV6-6
CASSLVGQVKHYEQYF | . | TRBJ2-7 | TRBV5-1
CASSLDRVRVVPSGYTF | . | TRBJ1-2 | TRBV11-2
CASSPGQGTYNEQFF | TRBD1 | TRBJ2-1 | TRBV5-1
CASRWGTDGGSPLHF | . | TRBJ1-6 | TRBV11-2
CASSPWDSYYEQYF | . | TRBJ2-7 | TRBV18
CSADSGAGGLQETQYF | TRBD2 | TRBJ2-5 | TRBV29-1
CASSFSGRNSGNTIYF | . | TRBJ1-3 | TRBV7-2
CASNQGQGPVYGYTF | TRBD1 | TRBJ1-2 | TRBV6-5
CASSLEGLHGYTF | . | TRBJ1-2 | TRBV7-8
CASSLRGNQPQHF | . | TRBJ1-5 | TRBV27
CASSLQSTDTQYF | . | TRBJ2-3 | TRBV5-8
CASSRRGGLGYTF | . | TRBJ1-2 | TRBV6-5
CASSPKGSGEQYF | . | TRBJ2-7 | TRBV18
CASSPGQANTYEQYF | TRBD1 | TRBJ2-7 | TRBV27
CASSPTNTEAFF | . | TRBJ1-1 | TRBV10-2
CSVLKVADEQFF | . | TRBJ2-1 | TRBV29-1
CASSFGGAPDTQYF | TRBD2 | TRBJ2-3 | TRBV5-1
CASSPTGLKTQYF | . | TRBJ2-5 | TRBV7-7
CASSGAGGGSYEQYF | . | TRBJ2-7 | TRBV27
CASSSGQSEAFF | . | TRBJ1-1 | TRBV6-5
CASSQSTAPNTGELFF | . | TRBJ2-2 | TRBV25-1
CASSLGGLSSYNEQFF | . | TRBJ2-1 | TRBV5-1
CASISGTGGGQPQHF | TRBD1 | TRBJ1-5 | TRBV19
CASSQTHSGNTIYF | . | TRBJ1-3 | TRBV6-5
CASSLGSSGGRTDTQYF | TRBD2 | TRBJ2-3 | TRBV5-1
CASSLRLAGDQETQYF | TRBD2 | TRBJ2-5 | TRBV28
CASRGTGNQPQHF | TRBD1 | TRBJ1-5 | TRBV7-9
CASSSSPRQTTGELFF | . | TRBJ2-2 | TRBV7-6
CASGLVGTSTDTQYF | . | TRBJ2-3 | TRBV12-5
CASSSDTTGGYTF | . | TRBJ1-2 | TRBV6-6
CASRIRSSGAYEQYF | TRBD2 | TRBJ2-7 | TRBV19
CASSSPGQVSYEQYF | TRBD1 | TRBJ2-7 | TRBV6-5
CARFWAINYGYTF | . | TRBJ1-2 | TRBV19
CASSVATGVHEQYF | . | TRBJ2-7 | TRBV19
CASSSGGTSGVYEQYF | TRBD2 | TRBJ2-7 | TRBV28
CASSLSVLGYEQYF | . | TRBJ2-7 | TRBV7-9
CASSLDAEAFF | . | TRBJ1-1 | TRBV11-2